Listed below are T cell receptor beta chains from one sample, sequenced in a study of T cell responses to AZD1222 COVID-19 vaccine. Sequencing was performed with immunoSEQ multiplex PCR; in TCRdb, only in-frame clones are kept and a portion is missing. This table has approximately 180,000 clones, around 92% appearing once. The material was peripheral blood, obtained on day 0 of AZD1222 vaccination. These receptor sequences come from an adult in good health. The CDR3 runs from the conserved cysteine through the conserved F or W. Fields, in order: V gene, J gene, clone size, D gene, CDR3 protein, CDR3 DNA. The D gene is left open where the match is weak. Expanded clones are given a class, and other clones once, few, many or no size at all.

v_call: TRBV4-1; j_call: TRBJ1-1; clone_size: .; d_call: TRBD1; cdr3_aa: CASSHPGGGTEAFF; cdr3_nt: TGCGCCAGCAGCCACCCAGGGGGGGGCACTGAAGCTTTCTTT
v_call: TRBV7-9; j_call: TRBJ1-1; clone_size: .; d_call: .; cdr3_aa: CASSPALYTEAFF; cdr3_nt: TGTGCCAGCAGCCCCGCCCTGTACACTGAAGCTTTCTTT
v_call: TRBV11-2; j_call: TRBJ1-3; clone_size: .; d_call: .; cdr3_aa: CASSRGAASGNTIYF; cdr3_nt: TGTGCCAGCAGCCGCGGGGCAGCCTCTGGAAACACCATATATTTT
v_call: TRBV18; j_call: TRBJ2-2; clone_size: .; d_call: .; cdr3_aa: CASSPGLNTGELFF; cdr3_nt: TGTGCCAGCTCACCAGGACTTAACACCGGGGAGCTGTTTTTT
v_call: TRBV4-2; j_call: TRBJ1-1; clone_size: .; d_call: .; cdr3_aa: CASSQWQRNTEAFF; cdr3_nt: TGTGCCAGCAGCCAATGGCAGAGGAACACTGAAGCTTTCTTT
v_call: TRBV7-9; j_call: TRBJ2-1; clone_size: .; d_call: TRBD1; cdr3_aa: CASSPHPSAGTGMTEQFF; cdr3_nt: TGTGCCAGCAGCCCGCATCCTAGTGCCGGGACAGGGATGACTGAGCAGTTCTTC
v_call: TRBV27; j_call: TRBJ2-7; clone_size: .; d_call: .; cdr3_aa: CASSLFSGEAYEQYF; cdr3_nt: TGTGCCAGCAGTTTATTTTCGGGGGAAGCCTACGAGCAGTACTTC
v_call: TRBV29-1; j_call: TRBJ2-5; clone_size: .; d_call: TRBD2; cdr3_aa: CSVGASGPRGETQYF; cdr3_nt: TGCAGCGTTGGAGCTAGCGGGCCCCGGGGAGAGACCCAGTACTTC
v_call: TRBV7-9; j_call: TRBJ2-1; clone_size: .; d_call: .; cdr3_aa: CASSFATEPYRNEQFF; cdr3_nt: TGTGCCAGCAGCTTCGCGACCGAGCCCTACAGAAATGAGCAGTTCTTC
v_call: TRBV28; j_call: TRBJ1-3; clone_size: .; d_call: .; cdr3_aa: CASSFPTHRDSGNTIYF; cdr3_nt: TGTGCCAGCAGTTTCCCTACCCACAGGGACTCTGGAAACACCATATATTTT
v_call: TRBV4-1; j_call: TRBJ1-1; clone_size: .; d_call: TRBD1; cdr3_aa: CASSPDRANTEAFF; cdr3_nt: TGCGCCAGCAGCCCGGACAGGGCGAACACTGAAGCTTTCTTT
v_call: TRBV4-1; j_call: TRBJ2-2; clone_size: .; d_call: .; cdr3_aa: CASSFNTGELFF; cdr3_nt: TGCGCCAGCAGCTTCAACACCGGGGAGCTGTTTTTT
v_call: TRBV28; j_call: TRBJ2-7; clone_size: .; d_call: .; cdr3_aa: CASSLGAITSYEQYF; cdr3_nt: TGTGCCAGCAGTTTAGGAGCGATCACCTCCTACGAGCAGTACTTC
v_call: TRBV18; j_call: TRBJ1-1; clone_size: .; d_call: .; cdr3_aa: CASSPGGGKPEAFF; cdr3_nt: TGTGCCAGCTCACCAGGTGGAGGGAAGCCTGAAGCTTTCTTT
v_call: TRBV2; j_call: TRBJ1-2; clone_size: few; d_call: .; cdr3_aa: CASRAQSLGYTF; cdr3_nt: TGTGCCAGCAGGGCCCAGTCGCTAGGCTACACCTTC
v_call: TRBV6-2/TRBV6-3; j_call: TRBJ2-6; clone_size: .; d_call: .; cdr3_aa: CASSYGFSGANVLTF; cdr3_nt: TGTGCCAGCAGTTACGGCTTCTCTGGGGCCAACGTCCTGACTTTC
v_call: TRBV28; j_call: TRBJ2-1; clone_size: .; d_call: .; cdr3_aa: CASCPGGAISYNEQFF; cdr3_nt: TGTGCCAGCTGCCCTGGCGGGGCCATCTCCTACAATGAGCAGTTCTTC
v_call: TRBV7-2; j_call: TRBJ1-2; clone_size: .; d_call: .; cdr3_aa: CASSLSRGRNDGYTF; cdr3_nt: TGTGCCAGCAGCTTATCGAGGGGTCGAAATGATGGCTACACCTTC
v_call: TRBV6-1; j_call: TRBJ2-3; clone_size: .; d_call: TRBD1; cdr3_aa: CASSEVTGGTDTQYF; cdr3_nt: TGTGCCAGCAGTGAAGTGACAGGGGGGACAGATACGCAGTATTTT
v_call: TRBV30; j_call: TRBJ2-5; clone_size: .; d_call: .; cdr3_aa: CAWGLWTVQETQYF; cdr3_nt: TGTGCCTGGGGTTTATGGACAGTCCAAGAGACCCAGTACTTC
v_call: TRBV27; j_call: TRBJ1-1; clone_size: .; d_call: .; cdr3_aa: CASSFKAERGPPNTEAFF; cdr3_nt: TGTGCCAGCAGTTTCAAAGCCGAGCGGGGACCCCCGAACACTGAAGCTTTCTTT
v_call: TRBV5-1; j_call: TRBJ2-7; clone_size: .; d_call: TRBD1; cdr3_aa: CASSSGTGSYEQYF; cdr3_nt: TGCGCCAGCAGCTCCGGGACAGGGTCCTACGAGCAGTACTTC
v_call: TRBV19; j_call: TRBJ1-2; clone_size: .; d_call: .; cdr3_aa: CASSISGIQRDGYTF; cdr3_nt: TGTGCCAGTAGTATTTCGGGCATTCAGAGGGATGGCTACACCTTC
v_call: TRBV7-2; j_call: TRBJ1-5; clone_size: once; d_call: .; cdr3_aa: CASSLARGGNQPQHF; cdr3_nt: TGTGCCAGCAGCTTAGCGCGGGGGGGGAATCAGCCCCAGCATTTT
v_call: TRBV7-3; j_call: TRBJ2-1; clone_size: .; d_call: .; cdr3_aa: CASSLSSLGEQFF; cdr3_nt: TGTGCCAGCAGCTTAAGCAGCCTTGGTGAGCAGTTCTTC
v_call: TRBV4-2; j_call: TRBJ2-2; clone_size: few; d_call: .; cdr3_aa: CASSQGEGANTGELFF; cdr3_nt: TGTGCCAGCAGCCAAGGGGAGGGGGCGAACACCGGGGAGCTGTTTTTT
v_call: TRBV7-8; j_call: TRBJ2-2; clone_size: .; d_call: TRBD2; cdr3_aa: CASSLVRGFLAGGLEGTGELFF; cdr3_nt: TGTGCCAGCAGCTTAGTAAGGGGATTTTTAGCGGGAGGACTCGAGGGCACCGGGGAGCTGTTTTTT
v_call: TRBV5-4; j_call: TRBJ2-4; clone_size: .; d_call: .; cdr3_aa: CASSYDNAKNIQYF; cdr3_nt: TGTGCCAGCAGCTATGACAACGCCAAAAACATTCAGTACTTC
v_call: TRBV5-8; j_call: TRBJ2-5; clone_size: .; d_call: .; cdr3_aa: CASRITDSETQYF; cdr3_nt: TGTGCCAGCAGAATAACTGACTCGGAGACCCAGTACTTC
v_call: TRBV10-3; j_call: TRBJ1-4; clone_size: .; d_call: .; cdr3_aa: CASRGPTNEKLFF; cdr3_nt: TGTGCCAGCAGGGGTCCAACTAATGAAAAACTGTTTTTT
v_call: TRBV2; j_call: TRBJ2-4; clone_size: .; d_call: .; cdr3_aa: CASSEASRELKNIQYF; cdr3_nt: TGTGCCAGCAGTGAAGCGTCCCGGGAACTCAAAAACATTCAGTACTTC
v_call: TRBV5-1; j_call: TRBJ2-7; clone_size: .; d_call: .; cdr3_aa: CASSPRTDSSYEQYF; cdr3_nt: TGCGCCAGCAGCCCGCGGACAGATAGCTCCTACGAGCAGTACTTC
v_call: TRBV5-1; j_call: TRBJ1-1; clone_size: few; d_call: .; cdr3_aa: CASSLGTYDGAFF; cdr3_nt: TGCGCCAGCAGCTTGGGGACGTATGACGGAGCTTTCTTT